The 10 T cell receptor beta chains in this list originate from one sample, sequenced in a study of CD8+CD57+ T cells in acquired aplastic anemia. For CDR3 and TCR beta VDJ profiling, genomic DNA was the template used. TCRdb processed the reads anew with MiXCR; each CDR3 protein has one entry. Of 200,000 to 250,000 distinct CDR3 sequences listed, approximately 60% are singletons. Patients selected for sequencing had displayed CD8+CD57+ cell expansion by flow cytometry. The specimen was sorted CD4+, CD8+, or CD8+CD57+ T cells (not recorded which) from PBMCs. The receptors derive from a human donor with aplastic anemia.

The CDR3 DNA reads TGTGCCATCAGTGGGGTTCTCTCTGGAAACACCATATATTTT. This encodes CAISGVLSGNTIYF. The V call is TRBV10-3, the J call TRBJ1-3; no firm D call. This CDR3 has 14 residues. The germline V and J ends were trimmed by 4 bases and 0 bases, with 7 bases remaining between them. The V gene's germline CDR1 is ENHRY and CDR2 SYGVKD.

This CDR3 reads CASSLVVATGRPTYEQYF. The CDR3 DNA reads as TGTGCCAGCAGCTTAGTAGTAGCGACAGGGAGGCCTACCTACGAGCAGTACTTC. The V and J genes are TRBV5-5 and TRBJ2-7, with D tentatively TRBD1 (7 bases). Germline V CDR1 and CDR2: SGHKS, YYEKEE (reference sequence). CDR3 length equals 18 residues. V dropped 2 bases and J dropped 2 bases, with 23 bases sitting between them.

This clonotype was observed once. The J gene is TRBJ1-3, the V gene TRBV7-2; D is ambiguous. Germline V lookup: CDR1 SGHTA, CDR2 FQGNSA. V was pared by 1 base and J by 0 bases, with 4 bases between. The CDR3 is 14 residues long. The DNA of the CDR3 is TGTGCCAGCAGCTTAGGAGTCTCTGGAAACACCATATATTTT. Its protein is CASSLGVSGNTIYF.

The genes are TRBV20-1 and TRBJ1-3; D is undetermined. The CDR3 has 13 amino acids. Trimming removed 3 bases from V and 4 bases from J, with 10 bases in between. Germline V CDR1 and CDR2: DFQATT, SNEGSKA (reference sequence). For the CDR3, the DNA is TGCAGTGCTAGGGATGTTCGAGGAAACACCATATATTTT. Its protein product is CSARDVRGNTIYF.

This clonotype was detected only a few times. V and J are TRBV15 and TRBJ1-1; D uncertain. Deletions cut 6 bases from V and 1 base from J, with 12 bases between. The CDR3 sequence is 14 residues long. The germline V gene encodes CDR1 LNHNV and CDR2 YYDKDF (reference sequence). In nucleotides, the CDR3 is TGTGCCACCAGGATAGGAGGGCCGAACACTGAAGCTTTCTTT. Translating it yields CATRIGGPNTEAFF.

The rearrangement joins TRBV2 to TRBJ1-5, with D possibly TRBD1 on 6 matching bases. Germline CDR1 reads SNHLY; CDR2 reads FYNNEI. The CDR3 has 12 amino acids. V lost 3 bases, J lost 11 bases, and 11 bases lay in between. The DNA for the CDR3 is TGTGCCAGCAGTGACAGGGGAGATTCCCAGCATTTT. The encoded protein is CASSDRGDSQHF.

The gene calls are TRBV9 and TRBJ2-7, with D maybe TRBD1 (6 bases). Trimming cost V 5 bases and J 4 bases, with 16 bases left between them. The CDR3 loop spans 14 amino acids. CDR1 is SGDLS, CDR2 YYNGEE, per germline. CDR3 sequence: CASSWGRPGYEQYF. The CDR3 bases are TGTGCCAGCAGTTGGGGGCGCCCAGGATACGAGCAGTACTTC.

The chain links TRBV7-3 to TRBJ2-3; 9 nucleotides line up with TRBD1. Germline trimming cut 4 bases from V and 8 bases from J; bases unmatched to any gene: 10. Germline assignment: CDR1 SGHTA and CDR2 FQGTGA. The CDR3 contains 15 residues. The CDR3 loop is CASSYGQGRGGTQYF. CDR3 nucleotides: TGTGCCAGCAGCTACGGACAGGGGCGCGGAGGTACGCAGTATTTT.

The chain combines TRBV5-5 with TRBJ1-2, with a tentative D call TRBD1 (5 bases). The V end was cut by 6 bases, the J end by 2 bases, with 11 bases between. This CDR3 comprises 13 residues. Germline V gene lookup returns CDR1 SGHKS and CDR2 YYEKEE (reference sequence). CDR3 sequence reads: CASTQGANYGYTF. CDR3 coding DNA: TGTGCCAGCACCCAAGGGGCGAACTATGGCTACACCTTC.

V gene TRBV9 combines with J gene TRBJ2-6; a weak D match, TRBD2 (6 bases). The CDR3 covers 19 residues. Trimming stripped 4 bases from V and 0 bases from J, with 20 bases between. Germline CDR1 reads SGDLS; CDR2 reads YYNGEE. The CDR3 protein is CASSLGTLAGNSGANVLTF. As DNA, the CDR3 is TGTGCCAGCAGCTTAGGGACGTTGGCGGGGAACTCTGGGGCCAACGTCCTGACTTTC.